This T cell receptor (beta chain) was captured in a study of blood T cell repertoires in COVID-19. The overall study: Acute and convalescent COVID-19 samples came from the United States, Italy and Spain. T cells, B-cell-depleted T cells, or PBMCs supplied cDNA or gDNA.

Per the original data handling: Amplification of reference gene primers was used by the study to estimate nucleated cell counts. Generated by immunoSEQ multiplex PCR, the TCRdb table keeps only in-frame clones and is missing some. V and J calls and clone size come straight from that table; D and trimming were deduced from the DNA. The sample records some 370,000 clones, roughly 89% being singletons. The sample taken for sequencing was peripheral blood. This receptor was identified in a man aged 18 to 29 with active or convalescent COVID-19.

The CDR3 loop is CASSSDRGRYYGYTF. Written as DNA, the CDR3 is TGTGCCAGCAGCTCAGACAGGGGGCGCTACTATGGCTACACCTTC. V gene TRBV28 combines with J gene TRBJ1-2, with 10 bases aligning to TRBD1. V was pared by 6 bases and J by 3 bases, with 7 bases of the junction left unmatched. This CDR3 has 15 residues. In germline, CDR1 is MDHEN, CDR2 SYDVKM.